The source of this T cell receptor beta chain is a study of T cells in localized non-small cell lung cancer (dated by TCRdb to the early 2020s). About the study as a whole: Comparing tumors with uninvolved tumor-adjacent lungs, the study looked at the T cell repertoires of roughly 250 patients with early-stage NSCLC. The cohort consisted of around 250 treatment-naive NSCLC patients whose localized lung tumors had been resected. A mean age of approximately 66 years was recorded for the NSCLC patients, of whom under 150 were male and 95 to 110 were female. What the research found in general, with its limitations: Because multi-region tumor sequencing was not performed, intratumor heterogeneity could not be ruled out. The highest T cell clonality was observed in uninvolved tumor-adjacent lung, where clonality exceeded that of tumor, suggesting that antigenic responses were more focused in uninvolved tumor-adjacent lung. Higher blood T cell density associated with longer overall survival, while higher adjacent-lung clonality associated with shorter survival. Because the study design was exploratory, TCR variables were selected using unadjusted p-values without false-discovery rate correction. A median of 57 of the top 100 tumor clones were detected in paired uninvolved adjacent lung, and some 29 of these tumor clones were also found among the top 100 clones of the paired uninvolved adjacent lung.

At diagnosis, tumor, uninvolved tumor-adjacent lung and peripheral blood were collected and then preserved as a mix of FFPE and fresh-frozen material. Blood samples were analyzed as peripheral blood mononuclear cells for TCR repertoire profiling. Including cysteine and phenylalanine, the CDR3 has 19 amino acids. CDR3 DNA is the only sequence kept; it has 57 bases, read in frame from the first base. V gives up 4 bases and J gives up 2 bases, and the segment between their germline ends measures 26 bases. CDR1 SEHNR and CDR2 FQNEAQ are derived from the germline V gene (reference sequence). As for this clone: The clone's antigen remains unknown. Base-call qualities are not available, and no considerably larger clone is one nucleotide away.

TCR beta CDR3 regions were sequenced from DNA using the immunoSEQ Assay. Per the source publication's procedure: To compute T cell density, TCR beta template counts were normalized to usable DNA, which was estimated by amplifying housekeeping genes. Richness was estimated with the preseqR package, extrapolating to 400,000 templates for PBMC samples and 120,000 templates for tissue samples. Clonality was taken to be one minus Pielou's evenness. To identify tissue-enriched TCRs, differential abundance testing was run on productive amino-acid clonotypes with a minimum total count of 5 and an alpha of 0.1. The Jaccard Index and the Morisita Overlap Index were used to measure how much the repertoires overlapped between compartments. GLIPH clustered TCR beta CDR3s with public tetramer-defined viral CDR3s; viral motifs required at least three viral sequences plus V-gene enrichment. TCRdb stores this immuneACCESS table with in-frame sequences only. Part of the clones is absent; in the studies checked, under half of the shortfall reflects unresolved V genes, and no reason is known for the rest. V and J calls and clone size follow that table, whereas D and trimming were derived from the DNA. This sample is represented by 23,000 or so clones; roughly nine tenths of them were singletons. The ten largest account for 0.95% to 1.3% of the sample.

The sample consisted of peripheral blood, taken before any cancer treatment. The chain uses TRBV7-9 and TRBJ1-1; D gene: possibly TRBD1, on 6 matching bases. This clonotype originated in a woman aged 40-69 years with stage I lung adenocarcinoma. The CDR3 sequence is CASSSDRLSLSRGNTEAFF. The nucleotide sequence is TGTGCCAGCAGCTCCGACAGGTTGAGTCTCAGCAGGGGTAACACTGAAGCTTTCTTT.